This paragraph reports one T cell receptor (beta chain). Its antigen target is currently unknown. Base qualities are not provided; no much larger clone lies one nucleotide away. TCRbeta CDR3 regions were amplified from genomic DNA by means of the immunoSEQ Assay, a bias-controlled multiplex PCR. From the authors' description of their analysis: The number of nucleated cells in each sample was estimated from the amplification of reference gene primers within the assay. Sequence reads were collapsed and filtered to measure the absolute abundance of every unique TCRbeta CDR3 rearrangement. For each sample, productive Simpson clonality was calculated as the square root of Simpson's diversity index over productive rearrangements. Sourced from immuneACCESS, this table was stored by TCRdb with only in-frame sequences that have V and J called. A share of the clones is absent; for the studies checked, an unresolved V gene accounts for under half, and the remainder has no known explanation. The DNA gave D and trimming, while V, J and clone size come from that table. Here the sample has 200,000 to 250,000 clones; about nine tenths occur a single time. Of the sample, 5.5% to 6.5% falls within the top ten clones.

Deletion took 3 bases off V and 8 bases off J, with a span of 13 bases between the germline ends. Including cysteine and phenylalanine, the CDR3 has 13 amino acids. Just CDR3 DNA is preserved here, 39 bases in frame from base 1. The germline V gene (reference sequence) gives CDR1 as MNHEY and CDR2 as SMNVEV. A second Seattle source provided samples from volunteer blood donors who had recovered from COVID-19. The collaborating institutions used their own protocols to collect whole blood in K2EDTA tubes. For TCRbeta analysis, collaborator samples were shipped as frozen whole blood, as isolated PBMCs, or as DNA extracted from either sample type. The data were obtained in a study of blood T cell repertoires in COVID-19 (dated by TCRdb to about 2020). Regarding the complete study: Collaborator samples came from the United States, Italy and Spain and covered acute and convalescent phases of COVID-19. Where available, HLA class I and class II types were obtained from metadata supplied by the sample provider rather than from assay-based typing. The material from the prospective study consisted of cDNA or gDNA derived from T cells, B-cell-depleted T cells, or PBMCs. Nearly every sample came with metadata listing a de-identified subject ID, COVID-19 status, age in years and sex. The repertoires were made available in a free public database intended to serve as a resource for research on the immune response to SARS-CoV-2. The dataset comprised deeply sampled blood TCRbeta repertoires from subjects exposed to, actively infected with, or recovered from COVID-19. The samples were drawn from two sources: the first 160 participants of the ongoing ImmuneRACE study, and fewer than 1,500 subjects contributed by 6 global collaborators. The paper's findings and limits, for the study overall: How much clinical and demographic metadata was included differed by source and by participant, and the metadata was provided uncurated.

The chain couples TRBV27 to TRBJ1-2; no confident D gene assignment can be made. The sequence derives from a man between 60 and 70 years old who had recovered from COVID-19. The sample was peripheral blood. Here is the DNA: TGTGCCAGCAGTTTCAGTGGAGGAGAAGGCTACACCTTC. This yields the protein CASSFSGGEGYTF.